Shown below are 13 T cell receptor beta chains from a single sample sequenced in a study of T cell responses to AZD1222 COVID-19 vaccine. The data were produced by immunoSEQ multiplex PCR, yet TCRdb's version contains in-frame clones alone and is incomplete. Of 190,000 or so clones listed, over 85% were seen once; the top ten hold 1%. Sequenced here: peripheral blood, sampled 28 days after the second AZD1222 dose. Receptor source: an adult who received the AZD1222 COVID-19 vaccine.

V usage is TRBV5-8 and J usage is TRBJ1-3; TRBD1 matches 7 bases. The J segment lost 0 bases and the V segment lost 4 bases, leaving 4 bases of the junction unmatched. CDR3 size: 15 residues. Per the germline V gene, CDR1 is SGHTS and CDR2 is YDEGEE. For the CDR3, the DNA is TGTGCCAGCAGCAAGGGGACAGTCTCTGGAAACACCATATATTTT. Translating gives CASSKGTVSGNTIYF.

This chain links TRBV5-1 with TRBJ2-7; perhaps TRBD1 as D (6 bases). The CDR3 has 14 residues. Germline CDR1 reads SGHRS; CDR2 reads YFSETQ. V shed 3 bases and J shed 2 bases, with 12 bases lying between them. The CDR3 reads CASSWNRVAYEQYF. CDR3 nucleotides: TGCGCCAGCAGCTGGAACAGGGTGGCCTACGAGCAGTACTTC.

This clone was recorded only once. This sequence joins TRBV18 and TRBJ1-3; D uncertain. V was clipped by 1 base and J by 0 bases, with 7 bases between them. The CDR3 is made up of 15 amino acids. Germline V gene lookup returns CDR1 KGHSH and CDR2 LQKENI. The CDR3 DNA is TGTGCCAGCTCACCACGGGGAATCTCTGGAAACACCATATATTTT. It codes for CASSPRGISGNTIYF.

J is TRBJ2-2 and V is TRBV29-1; D unresolved. The V end was cut by 1 base, the J end by 7 bases, with 7 bases between. The CDR3 totals 12 residues. Germline CDR1 is SQVTM and CDR2 is ANQGSEA. CDR3 in DNA: TGCAGCGTTGAAGTTCCGGGCGGGGAGCTGTTTTTT. Protein sequence: CSVEVPGGELFF.

The gene calls are TRBV10-3 and TRBJ2-5, with D possibly TRBD2 on 6 matching bases. Trimming shortened V by 7 bases and J by 2 bases, and 11 bases separated the two germline ends. The CDR3 loop spans 13 amino acids. Germline loops: CDR1 ENHRY, CDR2 SYGVKD. This CDR3 is CAITSGGQETQYF. The CDR3 DNA is TGTGCCATCACTTCCGGGGGTCAAGAGACCCAGTACTTC.

The CDR3 loop is CASSSTGDSTTEAFF. The CDR3, as DNA: TGTGCCAGCAGTTCGACAGGGGACAGTACTACTGAAGCTTTCTTT. The chain couples TRBV28 to TRBJ1-1, with 8 bases fitting TRBD1. The CDR3 loop spans 15 amino acids. J gave up 5 bases and V 4 bases, and 9 bases lay outside the gene matches. Per germline, CDR1 MDHEN and CDR2 SYDVKM. The full variable domain, its missing parts supplied by reference TRBV28 and TRBJ1-1, is DVKVTQSSRYLVKRTGEKVFLECVQDMDHENMFWYRQDPGLGLRLIYFSYDVKMKEKGDIPEGYSVSREKKERFSLILESASTNQTSMYLCASSSTGDSTTEAFFGQGTRLTVV.

CDR3 sequence (DNA): TGTGCCAGCAGCTTAGGGGGCGCCTATGGCTACACCTTC. Translating it yields CASSLGGAYGYTF. This chain uses TRBV5-6 with TRBJ1-2; TRBD1 aligns across 7 bases. CDR3 length: 13 residues. Germline V gene data show CDR1 as SGHDT and CDR2 as YYEEEE. Losses at the gene ends were 2 bases for V and 4 bases for J; bases not matched to a gene: 2.

The CDR3 DNA reads as TGCGCCAGCGCGGACAGCTATGGCTACACCTTC. Translating it yields CASADSYGYTF. The chain links TRBV5-1 to TRBJ1-2, with D possibly TRBD1 on 6 matching bases. This CDR3 has 11 amino acids. Germline CDR1 is SGHRS and CDR2 is YFSETQ. With 7 bases removed from V and 4 bases from J, the gap between germline ends came to 8 bases.

The rearrangement joins TRBV4-3 to TRBJ2-2; D gene uncertain. CDR3 length: 15 residues. The germline gives CDR1 LGHNA, CDR2 YSLEER. The V gene lost 1 base and the J gene lost 1 base, with 7 bases spanning the gap. As DNA, the CDR3 is TGCGCCAGCAGCCAAGGCTGGGGGAACACCGGGGAGCTGTTTTTT. This encodes CASSQGWGNTGELFF.

The CDR3 reads CATSRARVGNQPQHF. The CDR3 DNA follows: TGTGCCACCAGCAGAGCGCGGGTTGGCAATCAGCCCCAGCATTTT. The rearrangement links TRBV15 to TRBJ1-5, with D uncertain. This CDR3 spans 15 amino acids. Germline V gene data show CDR1 as LNHNV and CDR2 as YYDKDF (reference sequence). Trimming removed 1 base from V and 2 bases from J, with 9 bases in between.

The chain has TRBV9 and TRBJ2-5, with 8 bases that match TRBD1. J gave up 5 bases and V 2 bases, and 5 bases lay outside the gene matches. Germline V gives CDR1 SGDLS, CDR2 YYNGEE. This CDR3 region has 14 residues. This chain's CDR3 is CASSVDRGWETQYF. The CDR3 coding sequence is TGTGCCAGCAGCGTTGACAGGGGATGGGAGACCCAGTACTTC.

This rearrangement joins TRBV5-4 to TRBJ1-1; 7 bases agree with TRBD1. In germline, CDR1 is SGHNT, CDR2 YYREEE (reference sequence). This CDR3 is 15 amino acids long. V shed 4 bases and J 0 bases; nucleotides not matched to a gene: 6. CDR3 sequence reads: CASSLSRGMNTEAFF. The CDR3 nucleotides are TGTGCCAGCAGCCTGTCCAGGGGGATGAACACTGAAGCTTTCTTT.

This clone was seen once. The V and J genes are TRBV7-2 and TRBJ2-2; maybe TRBD2 (5 bases). The CDR3 is made up of 12 amino acids. The germline V gene has CDR1 SGHTA and CDR2 FQGNSA. The V and J ends lost 10 bases and 6 bases respectively, with 12 bases between them. CDR3 in DNA: TGTGCCACCGGGGTCCCAGCCGGGGAGCTGTTTTTT. It specifies CATGVPAGELFF.